The 31 T cell receptor beta chains below come from one sample, sequenced in a study of blood T cell repertoires in COVID-19. Clones were sequenced by immunoSEQ multiplex PCR, and TCRdb holds only the in-frame ones, with some missing. The data hold about 260,000 clones, with more than 85% observed a single time. Sequencing input: peripheral blood. The receptors were sampled from a person in their late teens or twenties with COVID-19, enrolled during active disease.

In DNA form, the CDR3 reads TGTGCCAGCAGCCCAGAGGGCAGCGAGGATGAGCAGTTCTTC. Translated, it gives CASSPEGSEDEQFF. The chain has TRBV9 and TRBJ2-1, with D possibly being TRBD2 (5 bases). The CDR3 totals 14 residues. Deletions cut 4 bases from V and 8 bases from J, with 16 bases between. Germline loops: CDR1 SGDLS, CDR2 YYNGEE.

V and J are TRBV29-1 and TRBJ1-2; weak D call: TRBD1 (6 bases). The germline gives CDR1 SQVTM, CDR2 ANQGSEA. The CDR3 is 13 residues long. The ends were cut back, 3 bases at V and 4 bases at J, with 12 bases in the middle. The CDR3 DNA sequence: TGCAGCGTTGAGTTGTCAGGGGTCTATGGCTACACCTTC. It codes for CSVELSGVYGYTF.

V and J are TRBV11-2 and TRBJ2-7, with TRBD2 as a possible D gene (5 bases). Germline V CDR1 and CDR2: SGHAT, FQNNGV. The CDR3 is 18 amino acids. V shed 4 bases and J shed 0 bases, with 22 bases lying between them. The CDR3: CASSSFTPSGLSSYEQYF. CDR3 nucleotides: TGTGCCAGCAGCTCCTTTACCCCCAGCGGTTTATCCTCCTACGAGCAGTACTTC.

The table lists this clone with a count of one. The gene calls are TRBV7-2 and TRBJ2-7; possible D gene TRBD1, 6 bases. The V gene's germline CDR1 is SGHTA and CDR2 FQGNSA. This CDR3 comprises 15 residues. Trimming removed 6 bases from V and 3 bases from J, with 18 bases in between. The CDR3 coding sequence is TGTGCCAGCAGTCCGGACCCCAGGGGAGTCTACGAGCAGTACTTC. This translates into CASSPDPRGVYEQYF.

J is TRBJ2-3 and V is TRBV23-1; TRBD2 aligns across 10 bases. TRBV23-1 is an ORF; its function is uncertain. Trimming removed 5 bases from V and 3 bases from J; junction bases left unmatched: 5. The CDR3 spans 15 residues. The CDR3 DNA reads TGCGCCAGCAGTAGCGGGAGGGCCCTGACAGATACGCAGTATTTT. It yields the protein CASSSGRALTDTQYF.

The sample holds a few counts of this clone. The V and J genes are TRBV7-2 and TRBJ2-7; the D gene is possibly TRBD2 (5 bases). Germline CDR1 SGHTA, CDR2 FQGNSA. V lost 1 base and J lost 1, with 5 bases in between. This CDR3 spans 13 amino acids. In nucleotides, the CDR3 is TGTGCCAGCAGCTTAGGGGAGTCCTACGAGCAGTACTTC. It is translated as CASSLGESYEQYF.

This chain links TRBV9 with TRBJ1-1; D call uncertain. The CDR3 runs 13 residues. From germline, CDR1 is SGDLS and CDR2 YYNGEE. V gave up 2 bases and J gave up 8 bases, with 13 bases separating them. The CDR3 DNA follows: TGTGCCAGCAGCGTCCGGGATTCGCGGGAAGCTTTCTTT. It encodes CASSVRDSREAFF.

The V call is TRBV4-2, the J call TRBJ2-1; D is possibly TRBD2 (6 bases). From germline, CDR1 is LGHNA and CDR2 YNFKEQ. Trimming shortened V by 4 bases and J by 15 bases, and 22 bases separated the two germline ends. CDR3 length equals 14 residues. CDR3 sequence reads: CASSPGGTSRVSFF. CDR3 nucleotides: TGTGCCAGCAGCCCCGGGGGAACTAGCAGAGTTTCGTTCTTC.

The V call is TRBV15, the J call TRBJ2-5; 10 bases fit TRBD2. The V segment lost 3 bases and the J segment 7 bases; nucleotides outside the gene matches: 11. The CDR3 is 16 residues long. The V gene's germline CDR1 is LNHNV and CDR2 YYDKDF (reference sequence). In nucleotides, the CDR3 is TGTGCCACCAGCAGTGAGGGACTAGCGCGTCCAGGGACCCAGTACTTC. Translating it yields CATSSEGLARPGTQYF.

The chain links TRBV7-9 to TRBJ2-1; 7 nucleotides align to TRBD2. The CDR3 runs 16 residues. The V gene's germline CDR1 is SEHNR and CDR2 FQNEAQ (reference sequence). V shed 8 bases, J shed 2 bases, and the junction held 12 bases outside the gene matches. CDR3 bases: TGTGCCAGCCCAACCTTCCTAGCGGAGGCCTACAATGAGCAGTTCTTC. Protein product: CASPTFLAEAYNEQFF.

V is TRBV15 and J is TRBJ1-2; 8 bases align to TRBD1. Germline values: CDR1 LNHNV, CDR2 YYDKDF (reference sequence). Trimming at V came to 8 bases and at J to 2 bases, leaving 16 bases not matched to a gene. This CDR3 has 17 amino acids. The CDR3 is CATQFQGAPNLNYGYTF. The CDR3 DNA sequence: TGTGCCACCCAATTCCAGGGGGCGCCGAACTTGAACTATGGCTACACCTTC. Variable domain in full (rest from reference TRBV15 and TRBJ1-2): DAMVIQNPRYQVTQFGKPVTLSCSQTLNHNVMYWYQQKSSQAPKLLFHYYDKDFNNEADTPDNFQSRRPNTSFCFLDIRSPGLGDTAMYLCATQFQGAPNLNYGYTFGSGTRLTVV.

The rearrangement joins TRBV25-1 to TRBJ1-5, with 8 positions matching TRBD1. Trimming at V came to 4 bases and at J to 1 base, leaving 6 bases not matched to a gene. The CDR3 contains 16 residues. Germline V gene data show CDR1 as MGHDK and CDR2 as SYGVNS. CDR3 DNA: TGTGCCAGCAGTGGCGGACAGGGTGGAAGCAATCAGCCCCAGCATTTT. This codes for CASSGGQGGSNQPQHF.

The chain has TRBV5-1 and TRBJ2-3; 7 bases are a match to TRBD2. Germline-derived CDR1 and CDR2 are SGHRS and YFSETQ. V was pared by 4 bases and J by 6 bases, with 11 bases of the junction left unmatched. The CDR3 has 15 residues. The chain's CDR3 is CASSPSAGSPDTQYF. CDR3 in DNA: TGCGCCAGCAGCCCCTCAGCGGGGTCTCCGGATACGCAGTATTTT.

This chain links TRBV9 with TRBJ1-2; D remains unclear. Trimming removed 3 bases at V and 5 bases at J, with 17 bases between. Germline assignment: CDR1 SGDLS and CDR2 YYNGEE. The CDR3 has 15 residues. The DNA for the CDR3 is TGTGCCAGCAGCGGCGGCCTCGGGGTAGGGTATGGCTACACCTTC. Its protein is CASSGGLGVGYGYTF.

This clone has only one observation. V gene TRBV29-1 combines with J gene TRBJ2-3; a weak D match, TRBD1 (6 bases). The V gene's germline CDR1 is SQVTM and CDR2 ANQGSEA. Trimming left V 6 bases short and J 2 bases short, with 18 bases between. The length of the CDR3 is 15 residues. The CDR3 nucleotides read TGCAGCGTAATCCGGTGGACAGAGTCCACAGATACGCAGTATTTT. Its protein product is CSVIRWTESTDTQYF.

The V call is TRBV2, the J call TRBJ2-3; a weak D match, TRBD1 (6 bases). The CDR3 consists of 16 residues. V was clipped by 4 bases and J by 4 bases, with 18 bases between them. Germline assignment: CDR1 SNHLY and CDR2 FYNNEI. The CDR3 protein is CASSGATGSIPDTQYF. The CDR3 DNA follows: TGTGCCAGCAGTGGAGCGACAGGATCCATCCCAGATACGCAGTATTTT.

The rearrangement uses TRBV19 and TRBJ2-7; 7 nucleotides agree with TRBD1. Trimming cost V 6 bases and J 5 bases; bases outside gene matches: 10. Per germline, CDR1 LNHDA and CDR2 SQIVND (reference sequence). The CDR3 length is 14 residues. The CDR3 bases are TGTGCCAGTAGCCCCGGGACAGTGTTCCACGAGCAGTACTTC. Amino acids: CASSPGTVFHEQYF.

The rearrangement uses TRBV19 and TRBJ2-3; TRBD2 matches 10 bases. The CDR3 totals 16 residues. Germline CDR1 reads LNHDA; CDR2 reads SQIVND (reference sequence). With 4 bases clipped from V and 8 bases from J, the junction kept 12 bases outside the gene matches. The CDR3 DNA is TGTGCCAGTAGTAAGGCCCCTAGCGGGAGAGTTGGTACGCAGTATTTT. Residues: CASSKAPSGRVGTQYF.

This chain connects TRBV6-1 to TRBJ2-7; 9 bases line up with TRBD2. This CDR3 is 16 amino acids long. CDR1 is MNHNS and CDR2 is SASEGT in the germline V gene. V was pared by 0 bases and J by 2 bases, with 5 bases of the junction left unmatched. The CDR3 DNA is TGTGCCAGCAGTGAAGCTACAGCGGGAGGACCCTACGAGCAGTACTTC. Its protein product is CASSEATAGGPYEQYF.

The rearrangement links TRBV5-1 to TRBJ2-7, with 12 bases that match TRBD2. CDR3 length: 16 amino acids. The germline V gene encodes CDR1 SGHRS and CDR2 YFSETQ. The junction had 7 bases not matched to a gene; V was cut back by 2 bases and J by 4 bases. This CDR3 is CASSLRTSGTGYEQYF. In DNA, the CDR3 is TGCGCCAGCAGCTTAAGGACTAGCGGGACGGGTTACGAGCAGTACTTC. The entire variable domain, with the rest obtained from reference TRBV5-1 and TRBJ2-7, is as follows: KAGVTQTPRYLIKTRGQQVTLSCSPISGHRSVSWYQQTPGQGLQFLFEYFSETQRNKGNFPGRFSGRQFSNSRSEMNVSTLELGDSALYLCASSLRTSGTGYEQYFGPGTRLTVT.

V gene TRBV6-1 combines with J gene TRBJ2-5; D unresolved. V was pared by 2 bases and J by 4 bases, with 11 bases between. Germline CDR1 is MNHNS and CDR2 is SASEGT. This CDR3 has 14 residues. Written as DNA, the CDR3 is TGTGCCAGCAGTGAACCGCCGTACGGAGAGACCCAGTACTTC. It translates to CASSEPPYGETQYF.

The J gene is TRBJ2-5, the V gene TRBV11-2; the match to TRBD2 covers 13 bases. This CDR3 comprises 16 residues. The germline gives CDR1 SGHAT, CDR2 FQNNGV. Trimming took 5 bases from V and 4 from J; bases not matched to a gene: 7. The CDR3 region is CASSMELAGGRETQYF. The DNA for the CDR3 is TGTGCCAGCAGCATGGAACTAGCGGGAGGGCGAGAGACCCAGTACTTC.

The chain is built from TRBV10-3 and TRBJ2-1; TRBD2 aligns across 7 bases. Germline trimming cut 4 bases from V and 4 bases from J; bases unmatched to any gene: 10. CDR3 size: 16 residues. Germline CDR1 and CDR2: ENHRY and SYGVKD. The CDR3 is CAISAYSGLEYNEQFF. CDR3 nucleotide sequence: TGTGCCATCAGTGCGTACTCAGGACTAGAATACAATGAGCAGTTCTTC.

The chain carries TRBV6-1 and TRBJ1-1; TRBD1 might be the D (6 bases). With 0 bases removed from V and 5 bases from J, the gap between germline ends came to 10 bases. The CDR3 runs to 14 residues. CDR1 is MNHNS, CDR2 SASEGT, per germline. CDR3 nucleotide sequence: TGTGCCAGCAGTGAAGCAGGGGGGGGAACTGAAGCTTTCTTT. Protein: CASSEAGGGTEAFF.

The chain recombines TRBV6-5 with TRBJ1-2; 10 positions agree with TRBD1. Germline CDR1 and CDR2: MNHEY and SVGAGI. This CDR3 is 13 amino acids long. V lost 5 bases and J lost 7; bases outside the gene matches: 4. CDR3 nucleotides: TGTGCCAGCAGTCGCCGGGACAGGGGTGGCTACACCTTC. As protein: CASSRRDRGGYTF.

The chain employs TRBV7-8 and TRBJ2-7, with no clear D. Per the germline V gene, CDR1 is SGHVS and CDR2 is FQNEAQ. The V and J ends lost 1 base and 2 bases respectively, with 9 bases between them. This CDR3 region has 14 residues. Written as DNA, the CDR3 is TGTGCCAGCAGCTTAGTCTCCAGCGCCTACGAGCAGTACTTC. This gives the protein CASSLVSSAYEQYF. The full variable domain, rest sourced from reference TRBV7-8 and TRBJ2-7, is GAGVSQSPRYKVAKRGQDVALRCDPISGHVSLFWYQQALGQGPEFLTYFQNEAQLDKSGLPSDRFFAERPEGSVSTLKIQRTQQEDSAVYLCASSLVSSAYEQYFGPGTRLTVT.

This sequence joins TRBV6-5 and TRBJ2-2; D possibly corresponds to TRBD2 (5 bases). V shed 6 bases and J shed 7 bases, with 12 bases lying between them. CDR1 is MNHEY, CDR2 SVGAGI, per germline. The CDR3 length is 13 residues. The CDR3 coding sequence is TGTGCCAGCAGCTTAGGACTCGTCGGGGAGCTGTTTTTT. It codes for CASSLGLVGELFF.

The V gene is TRBV19, the J gene TRBJ2-7; D unresolved. The CDR3 runs 12 residues. Looked up from germline, CDR1 is LNHDA and CDR2 is SQIVND (reference sequence). The ends were cut back, 10 bases at V and 0 bases at J, with 10 bases in the middle. Written as DNA, the CDR3 is TGTGCCACCCGGGTCAGCTCCTACGAGCAGTACTTC. It is translated as CATRVSSYEQYF.

This chain connects TRBV6-5 to TRBJ1-4; D unclear. V was cut by 7 bases and J by 3 bases, with 12 bases left in between. In germline, CDR1 is MNHEY, CDR2 SVGAGI. The CDR3 consists of 14 residues. The CDR3 bases are TGTGCCAGCAAATCTTGGGCCTCTAATGAAAAACTGTTTTTT. Translating it yields CASKSWASNEKLFF.

The rearrangement joins TRBV15 to TRBJ2-1; D perhaps matches TRBD2 (6 bases). CDR1 and CDR2 from the germline V gene are LNHNV and YYDKDF (reference sequence). Trimming left V 5 bases short and J 8 bases short, with 16 bases between. The CDR3 contains 14 residues. In DNA, the CDR3 is TGTGCCACCAGCCAAGATTGGGGAGGCCATGAGCAGTTCTTC. Translated: CATSQDWGGHEQFF.

This chain links TRBV27 with TRBJ2-7, with 8 bases aligning to TRBD2. J gave up 6 bases and V 10 bases, and 8 bases lay outside the gene matches. CDR1 is MNHEY, CDR2 SMNVEV, per germline (reference sequence). The CDR3 has 12 amino acids. As DNA, the CDR3 is TGTGCCACCGGGGGGGTTGGTGGCGAGCAGTACTTC. Its translation is CATGGVGGEQYF.